A single sample gave rise to the 6 T cell receptor beta chains below, sequenced in a study of blood T cell repertoires in COVID-19. Using immunoSEQ multiplex PCR, the repertoire was profiled, and TCRdb retains in-frame clones only, with some absent. The sample consists of hundreds of thousands of clones, over 80% of them appearing once. Sequencing was done on a sample of peripheral blood. These receptors were collected from a woman in her 50s with active or convalescent COVID-19.

The J gene is TRBJ1-2, the V gene TRBV19; TRBD1 agrees at 8 bases. CDR3 length: 16 residues. CDR1 and CDR2 (germline): LNHDA, SQIVND (reference sequence). The V gene end was trimmed by 6 bases and the J gene end by 4 bases; junction bases not matched to a gene: 13. The CDR3 DNA is TGTGCCAGTAGCCCCCTCGACAGGGGTAGAAGCTATGGCTACACCTTC. It specifies CASSPLDRGRSYGYTF.

This chain uses TRBV27 with TRBJ1-5; 7 bases are shared with TRBD1. V lost 9 bases to trimming and J lost 9 bases; unmatched junction nucleotides: 17. The CDR3 runs 15 residues. Germline V gives CDR1 MNHEY, CDR2 SMNVEV (reference sequence). CDR3 in amino acids: CARTVQGSAPMPQHF. CDR3 DNA: TGTGCCAGGACAGTACAGGGGTCGGCACCAATGCCCCAGCATTTT.

This clone has only one observation. V and J are TRBV4-2 and TRBJ2-7; 10 positions match TRBD2. Germline V gene data show CDR1 as LGHNA and CDR2 as YNFKEQ. V was clipped by 0 bases and J by 3 bases; unmatched bases: 14. This CDR3 has 19 residues. The DNA of the CDR3 is TGTGCCAGCAGCCAAGATTCGCGGCTAGCGGGAGTCGGGCGCTACGAGCAGTACTTC. Translating gives CASSQDSRLAGVGRYEQYF.

V is TRBV7-9 and J is TRBJ1-1; TRBD1 aligns across 9 bases. The CDR3 is made up of 14 amino acids. Per the germline V gene, CDR1 is SEHNR and CDR2 is FQNEAQ (reference sequence). J lost 8 bases, V lost 5 bases, and 9 bases had no gene match. The CDR3 bases are TGTGCCAGCAGCATACGGGACAGGGAGGAAGAAGCTTTCTTT. Protein product: CASSIRDREEEAFF.

This chain joins TRBV6-2 or TRBV6-3 and TRBJ2-4, with TRBD2 identical over 14 bases. The CDR3 is made up of 19 amino acids. With V trimmed by 0 bases and J by 2 bases, 6 bases remained unmatched. Germline V lookup: CDR1 MNHEY, CDR2 SVGEGT. CDR3 sequence (DNA): TGTGCCAGCAGTTACTCGGGACTAGCGGGAGTTTGGACCAAAAACATTCAGTACTTC. Protein sequence: CASSYSGLAGVWTKNIQYF.

This clone appeared a few times. CDR3 amino acids: CASSFGLGDLSYGYTF. As DNA, the CDR3 is TGCGCCAGCAGCTTTGGACTGGGAGATCTAAGCTATGGCTACACCTTC. The genes are TRBV5-1 and TRBJ1-2, with D uncertain. Germline CDR1 is SGHRS and CDR2 is YFSETQ. V was clipped by 2 bases and J by 4 bases, with 18 bases between them. The CDR3 is 16 residues long.